These T cell receptor beta chains were read from a single sample in a study of response to subunit inactivated influenza vaccine. TCRdb fed the RT-PCR reads into MiXCR, producing one record per CDR3 protein. The sample includes roughly 650,000 distinct CDR3 sequences, 15% to 17% of them seen just once. The sample here was PBMCs from blood, taken 12 days after vaccination. The receptors were gathered from a middle-aged man who received an inactivated influenza vaccine. Each CDR3 is given with its conserved first and last residue. A D gene is named only where the DNA matches it firmly. Expanded clones get a size class; other rows say once, few or many, or leave the size out.

d_call	v_call	j_call	clone_size	cdr3_aa	cdr3_nt
NA	TRBV21-1	TRBJ2-3	many	CASSGPHVAGGLEDTQYF	TGTGCCAGCAGCGGACCCCATGTAGCGGGGGGGCTTGAAGATACGCAGTATTTT
NA	TRBV5-1	TRBJ1-6	few	CASSGRSADDSPLHF	TGCGCCAGCAGCGGACGATCGGCGGATGATTCACCCCTCCACTTT
TRBD2	TRBV3-1	TRBJ2-1	few	CASSQDHTSGIPWNEQFF	TGTGCCAGCAGCCAGGATCATACTAGCGGGATTCCCTGGAATGAGCAGTTCTTC
NA	TRBV28	TRBJ1-2	many	CASSRTYGYTF	TGTGCCAGCAGTCGGACGTATGGCTACACCTTC
NA	TRBV3-1	TRBJ2-7	NA	CASSLLWAHEQYF	TGTGCCAGCAGCCTTCTTTGGGCCCACGAGCAGTACTTC
NA	TRBV5-4	TRBJ2-1	NA	CASSPRLLGELFF	TGTGCCAGCAGCCCCCGGCTCCTCGGCGAGTTGTTCTTC
TRBD2	TRBV7-6	TRBJ2-3	few	CASSLYWSSGATDTQYF	TGTGCCAGCAGCTTATATTGGTCTAGCGGGGCCACAGATACGCAGTATTTT
NA	TRBV4-3	TRBJ1-4	few	CASSQDFRLNEKLFF	TGCGCCAGCAGCCAAGATTTCAGGCTTAATGAAAAACTGTTTTTT
TRBD2	TRBV20-1	TRBJ2-3	NA	CSARSSSGADTDTQYF	TGCAGTGCTAGATCCTCTAGCGGGGCGGACACAGATACGCAGTATTTT
TRBD1	TRBV2	TRBJ1-5	NA	CASRIQGVRNQPQHF	TGTGCCAGCAGGATACAGGGGGTTCGGAATCAGCCCCAGCATTTT
TRBD1	TRBV10-3	TRBJ1-1	NA	CAITGTGTTEAFF	TGTGCCATCACCGGGACAGGGACCACTGAAGCTTTCTTT
TRBD1	TRBV7-9	TRBJ1-2	NA	CASSSSRDSYGYTF	TGTGCCAGCAGCTCCTCCCGGGACAGCTATGGCTACACCTTC
TRBD2	TRBV2	TRBJ2-1	few	CASSAREGRNEQFF	TGTGCCAGCAGTGCGAGGGAGGGCCGCAATGAGCAGTTCTTC
NA	TRBV5-1	TRBJ2-1	few	CASSGGSYNEQFF	TGCGCCAGCAGTGGCGGCTCCTACAATGAGCAGTTCTTC
TRBD2	TRBV11-2	TRBJ2-1	few	CASSLGLAMSREQFF	TGTGCCAGCAGCTTGGGACTAGCAATGTCCCGCGAGCAGTTCTTC
NA	TRBV29-1	TRBJ2-1	few	CSGTVGSSYNEQFF	TGCAGCGGAACGGTCGGGAGCTCCTACAATGAGCAGTTCTTC
NA	TRBV19	TRBJ1-1	NA	CASRKGRNTEAFF	TGTGCCAGTAGGAAGGGACGGAACACTGAAGCTTTCTTT
TRBD2	TRBV7-2	TRBJ2-1	NA	CASSLVTSGGNEQFF	TGTGCCAGCAGCTTAGTGACTAGCGGGGGTAATGAGCAGTTCTTC
NA	TRBV20-1	TRBJ2-5	few	CSARASRPQTLETQYF	TGCAGTGCTAGAGCATCAAGGCCACAGACTCTGGAGACCCAGTACTTC